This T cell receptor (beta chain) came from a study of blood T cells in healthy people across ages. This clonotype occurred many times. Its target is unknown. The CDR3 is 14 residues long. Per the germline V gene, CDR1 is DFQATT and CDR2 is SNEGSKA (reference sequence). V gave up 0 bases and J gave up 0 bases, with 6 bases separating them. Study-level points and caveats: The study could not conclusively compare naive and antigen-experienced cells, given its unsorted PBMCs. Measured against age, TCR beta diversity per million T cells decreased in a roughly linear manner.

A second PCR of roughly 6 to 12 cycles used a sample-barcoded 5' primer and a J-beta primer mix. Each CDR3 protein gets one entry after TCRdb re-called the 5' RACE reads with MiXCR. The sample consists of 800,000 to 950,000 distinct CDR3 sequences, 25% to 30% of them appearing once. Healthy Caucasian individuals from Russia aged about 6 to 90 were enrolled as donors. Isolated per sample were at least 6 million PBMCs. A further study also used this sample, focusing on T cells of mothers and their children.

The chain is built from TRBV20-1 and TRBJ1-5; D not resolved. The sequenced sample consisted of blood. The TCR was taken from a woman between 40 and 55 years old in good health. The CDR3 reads CSARDPLSNQPQHF. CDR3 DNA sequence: TGCAGTGCTAGAGATCCCCTTAGCAATCAGCCCCAGCATTTT.